These 27 T cell receptor beta chains came from one sample sequenced in a study of cytomegalovirus exposure and HLA in healthy donors. The PCR ran on 60 Vbeta and 13 Jbeta primers. TCRdb's copy holds only in-frame clones and misses some; the assay was immunoSEQ multiplex PCR. Altogether just over 150,000 clones are present, 65% to 85% being singletons, with the ten largest covering around 5.8%. The material sequenced was PBMCs. These receptors were obtained from a male donor in good health and CMV-seropositive.

This chain uses TRBV7-9 with TRBJ2-7; 12 positions match TRBD2. V shed 5 bases and J 4 bases; nucleotides not matched to a gene: 9. The CDR3 spans 16 residues. Germline CDR1 and CDR2: SEHNR and FQNEAQ (reference sequence). The CDR3 sequence is CASSPLLAGGSYEQYF. In DNA form, the CDR3 reads TGTGCCAGCAGCCCATTACTAGCGGGAGGATCGTACGAGCAGTACTTC.

The DNA of the CDR3 is TGTGCCAGCAGCTTACGGGGATTCAACACCGGGGAGCTGTTTTTT. The encoded protein is CASSLRGFNTGELFF. The chain couples TRBV7-2 to TRBJ2-2; D may be TRBD2 (5 bases). The germline V and J ends were trimmed by 2 bases and 2 bases, with 9 bases remaining between them. CDR1 SGHTA and CDR2 FQGNSA come from the germline V gene. This CDR3 region has 15 residues.

In its sample, this clone was seen once. The J gene is TRBJ1-3, the V gene TRBV4-2, with D perhaps TRBD1 (6 bases). The germline CDR1 and CDR2 sequences are LGHNA and YNFKEQ. V lost 1 base, J lost 0 bases, and 10 bases lay in between. The CDR3 loop spans 16 amino acids. CDR3 amino acids: CASSQGTAFSGNTIYF. DNA of the CDR3: TGTGCCAGCAGCCAAGGGACAGCGTTCTCTGGAAACACCATATATTTT.

This clone was detected a few times. The rearrangement joins TRBV6-1 to TRBJ2-7; 10 bases map to TRBD1. Germline CDR1 is MNHNS and CDR2 is SASEGT. The V segment lost 1 base and the J segment 0 bases; nucleotides outside the gene matches: 0. There are 15 residues in the CDR3. The CDR3 region has the DNA TGTGCCAGCAGTGAAGGGACAGGGGGCTCCTACGAGCAGTACTTC. Translation gives CASSEGTGGSYEQYF.

The chain is built from TRBV12-5 and TRBJ2-6; unclear D gene. The germline gives CDR1 LGHNT, CDR2 FRNRAP. This CDR3 comprises 12 residues. Trimming shortened V by 7 bases and J by 3 bases, and 4 bases separated the two germline ends. CDR3 DNA: TGTGCTAGTGTGAGTGGGGCCAACGTCCTGACTTTC. Protein product: CASVSGANVLTF.

This clone was observed a single time. CDR3 nucleotides: TGTGCCAGCAGCGCCAGTCCGGGACAGGGAACTCGAGATCCCTATGGCTACACCTTC. Amino acids: CASSASPGQGTRDPYGYTF. V gene TRBV9 combines with J gene TRBJ1-2; TRBD1 aligns across 9 bases. Trimming removed 3 bases from V and 4 bases from J; junction bases left unmatched: 19. The germline V gene has CDR1 SGDLS and CDR2 YYNGEE. The CDR3 contains 19 residues.

V gene TRBV9 combines with J gene TRBJ2-7; TRBD1 matches at 8 bases. The CDR3 has 15 amino acids. Germline CDR1 reads SGDLS; CDR2 reads YYNGEE. The V segment lost 0 bases and the J segment 0 bases; nucleotides outside the gene matches: 2. CDR3 sequence: CASSVGQGASYEQYF. The CDR3 DNA reads TGTGCCAGCAGCGTAGGGCAGGGGGCCTCCTACGAGCAGTACTTC.

This clone has more than one count but fewer than ten. The rearrangement links TRBV25-1 to TRBJ2-4, with 12 bases that match TRBD2. Unmatched junction bases numbered 9, after V lost 5 bases and J lost 1 base. This CDR3 region has 18 residues. Germline values: CDR1 MGHDK, CDR2 SYGVNS. CDR3 in amino acids: CASSTRASGRGAKNIQYF. CDR3 nucleotide sequence: TGTGCCAGCAGTACCCGGGCTAGCGGGAGGGGGGCCAAAAACATTCAGTACTTC.

The chain employs TRBV27 and TRBJ2-7, with a weak D call TRBD2 (6 bases). Trimming took 10 bases from V and 0 from J, leaving 16 bases between them. Germline V gives CDR1 MNHEY, CDR2 SMNVEV (reference sequence). CDR3 length equals 14 residues. The CDR3 spells CATRPWRDSYEQYF. For the CDR3, the DNA is TGTGCCACCCGTCCTTGGCGGGACTCCTACGAGCAGTACTTC.

This chain connects TRBV25-1 to TRBJ2-6; D remains unclear. V was shortened by 1 base and J by 0 bases, with 7 bases between the two germline ends. Looked up from germline, CDR1 is MGHDK and CDR2 is SYGVNS. The CDR3 has 16 amino acids. For the CDR3, the DNA is TGTGCCAGCAGTGAATTGAGGAGCTCTGGGGCCAACGTCCTGACTTTC. Amino acid sequence: CASSELRSSGANVLTF.

This rearrangement joins TRBV14 to TRBJ2-2, with 8 bases identical to TRBD2. Germline V gene lookup returns CDR1 SGHDN and CDR2 FVKESK. CDR3 length: 16 residues. The trim removed 4 bases at V and 6 bases at J, leaving 10 bases unmatched. The CDR3 spells CASSLISGSRSGELFF. The CDR3 nucleotides read TGTGCCAGCAGCCTCATAAGCGGGAGCAGGTCCGGGGAGCTGTTTTTT.

The chain combines TRBV7-3 with TRBJ2-1; D might be TRBD1 (6 bases). The CDR3 runs to 14 residues. The V and J ends lost 3 bases and 7 bases respectively, with 13 bases between them. Germline loops: CDR1 SGHTA, CDR2 FQGTGA. As DNA, the CDR3 is TGTGCCAGCAGCTTTGGGGGCGGATTAAATGAGCAGTTCTTC. Translated: CASSFGGGLNEQFF.

This rearrangement joins TRBV6-5 to TRBJ2-5; 7 nucleotides line up with TRBD1. V lost 7 bases and J lost 3; bases outside the gene matches: 5. The CDR3 totals 13 residues. The V gene's germline CDR1 is MNHEY and CDR2 SVGAGI. The CDR3 protein is CASNLQGKETQYF. CDR3 bases: TGTGCCAGCAACTTACAGGGGAAAGAGACCCAGTACTTC.

For this clone: Other DNA sequences within the sample encode an identical CDR3. This chain uses TRBV28 with TRBJ1-1, with D possibly TRBD1 on 5 matching bases. Germline CDR1 and CDR2: MDHEN and SYDVKM. Trimming removed 3 bases from V and 0 bases from J, with 11 bases in between. CDR3 length equals 15 residues. CDR3 region: CASSFPGGMNTEAFF. For the CDR3, the DNA is TGTGCCAGCAGTTTCCCCGGGGGGATGAACACTGAAGCTTTCTTT.

The chain has TRBV6-1 and TRBJ1-1, with 8 positions matching TRBD1. V shed 4 bases and J 6 bases; nucleotides not matched to a gene: 1. Germline loops: CDR1 MNHNS, CDR2 SASEGT. The CDR3 is 12 residues long. Here the CDR3 reads CASSGTGSEAFF. CDR3 DNA sequence: TGTGCCAGCAGTGGGACAGGGTCTGAAGCTTTCTTT.

The rearrangement joins TRBV7-2 to TRBJ2-7, with TRBD2 matching 10 bases. There are 14 residues in the CDR3. CDR1 and CDR2 from the germline V gene are SGHTA and FQGNSA. V trimming: 5 bases; J trimming: 1 base; junction bases outside the gene matches: 2. The DNA for the CDR3 is TGTGCCAGCAGCAGGACTAGCGGTTCCTACGAGCAGTACTTC. It is translated as CASSRTSGSYEQYF.

This clone was observed once. The V gene is TRBV6-5, the J gene TRBJ2-7; D is perhaps TRBD1 (5 bases). Germline CDR1 is MNHEY and CDR2 is SVGAGI. Trimming left V 1 base short and J 6 bases short, with 7 bases between. This CDR3 has 12 amino acids. The CDR3 coding sequence is TGTGCCAGCAGTTACTTAGGGGTCGAGCAGTACTTC. Protein product: CASSYLGVEQYF.

V gene TRBV28 combines with J gene TRBJ2-7, with 7 bases aligning to TRBD1. The CDR3 runs 14 residues. The germline CDR1 and CDR2 sequences are MDHEN and SYDVKM. Trimming at V came to 2 bases and at J to 2 bases, leaving 3 bases not matched to a gene. The CDR3 region is CASSLMGQPYEQYF. The DNA for the CDR3 is TGTGCCAGCAGTTTAATGGGACAGCCCTACGAGCAGTACTTC.

The V call is TRBV29-1, the J call TRBJ2-7; 9 positions match TRBD2. The V gene end was trimmed by 0 bases and the J gene end by 0 bases; junction bases not matched to a gene: 6. The CDR3 consists of 16 residues. In germline, CDR1 is SQVTM, CDR2 ANQGSEA. The CDR3 sequence: CSVEDQDSGSSYEQYF. DNA of the CDR3: TGCAGCGTTGAAGATCAGGATAGCGGGAGCTCCTACGAGCAGTACTTC.

The chain combines TRBV7-3 with TRBJ2-3; 15 nucleotides line up with TRBD2. Germline CDR1 SGHTA, CDR2 FQGTGA. V gave up 6 bases and J gave up 5 bases; unmatched junction bases: 3. This CDR3 contains 15 residues. CDR3 sequence: CASSRTSGRGDTQYF. The CDR3 DNA sequence: TGTGCCAGCAGTAGGACTAGCGGGAGGGGAGATACGCAGTATTTT. Based on the CDR3 plus reference TRBV7-3 and TRBJ2-3, the full variable domain is GAGVSQTPSNKVTEKGKYVELRCDPISGHTALYWYRQSLGQGPEFLIYFQGTGAADDSGLPNDRFFAVRPEGSVSTLKIQRTERGDSAVYLCASSRTSGRGDTQYFGPGTRLTVL.

This chain links TRBV29-1 with TRBJ2-1, with D perhaps TRBD2 (6 bases). Germline V gene sequence: CDR1 SQVTM, CDR2 ANQGSEA. The CDR3 is made up of 14 amino acids. V lost 4 bases, J lost 4 bases, and 14 bases lay in between. CDR3 sequence (DNA): TGCAGCGTTGGTAGGGACGGGAGATACAATGAGCAGTTCTTC. Amino acids: CSVGRDGRYNEQFF.

This chain joins TRBV5-4 and TRBJ2-3; 9 nucleotides agree with TRBD2. The CDR3 contains 15 residues. Germline V gene sequence: CDR1 SGHNT, CDR2 YYREEE (reference sequence). Germline trimming cut 0 bases from V and 6 bases from J; bases unmatched to any gene: 5. The CDR3 loop is CASSLDVSGSDTQYF. In DNA, the CDR3 is TGTGCCAGCAGCTTGGATGTTAGCGGGAGCGATACGCAGTATTTT. Full variable domain (missing parts from reference TRBV5-4 and TRBJ2-3): ETGVTQSPTHLIKTRGQQVTLRCSSQSGHNTVSWYQQALGQGPQFIFQYYREEENGRGNFPPRFSGLQFPNYSSELNVNALELDDSALYLCASSLDVSGSDTQYFGPGTRLTVL.

The V call is TRBV7-9, the J call TRBJ1-6, with 8 nucleotides matching TRBD1. V lost 5 bases, J lost 8 bases, and 8 bases stayed unmatched. The CDR3 runs to 15 residues. The V gene's germline CDR1 is SEHNR and CDR2 FQNEAQ (reference sequence). CDR3 amino acids: CASSLGQGADSPLHF. As DNA, the CDR3 is TGTGCCAGCAGCCTCGGACAGGGAGCGGATTCACCCCTCCACTTT.

The chain has TRBV30 and TRBJ2-4; D remains ambiguous. CDR3 length: 13 amino acids. CDR1 and CDR2 (germline): GTSNPN, SVGIG (reference sequence). V dropped 4 bases and J dropped 0 bases, with 7 bases sitting between them. The DNA for the CDR3 is TGTGCCTGGAATGTTCTAGCCAAAAACATTCAGTACTTC. As protein: CAWNVLAKNIQYF.

The V call is TRBV18, the J call TRBJ1-2, with D tentatively TRBD1 (5 bases). Trimming took 0 bases from V and 4 from J, leaving 9 bases between them. The CDR3 length is 14 residues. The germline V gene has CDR1 KGHSH and CDR2 LQKENI. In DNA, the CDR3 is TGTGCCAGCTCACCACCAACAGGTCGCTATGGCTACACCTTC. Translating gives CASSPPTGRYGYTF.

The CDR3 sequence is CASSKERLAGGANTGELFF. The CDR3 coding sequence is TGTGCCAGCAGCAAAGAGAGACTAGCGGGAGGAGCGAACACCGGGGAGCTGTTTTTT. V usage is TRBV21-1 and J usage is TRBJ2-2; TRBD2 is taken as the D call from the table, unchecked against the DNA. TRBV21-1 is reported as a pseudogene. The CDR3 has 19 amino acids.

As DNA, the CDR3 is TGTGCCAGCAGCTTAGAGCCGGGACTTTACAATTCACCCCTCCACTTT. Translated: CASSLEPGLYNSPLHF. The chain uses TRBV7-6 and TRBJ1-6; D is possibly TRBD1 (5 bases). This CDR3 contains 16 residues. Germline V gene data show CDR1 as SGHVS and CDR2 as FNYEAQ. V shed 1 base and J shed 7 bases, with 14 bases lying between them.